Listed here are 9 T cell receptor beta chains from one sample, sequenced in a study of PD-L1 blockade in urothelial cancer. Sequencing used immunoSEQ multiplex PCR; TCRdb keeps in-frame clones, though not all of them. The sample contains about 39,000 clones, roughly 90% of which appear only once. The source was PBMCs, collected around atezolizumab (anti-PD-L1) treatment. The receptors shown here come from a man aged 60-69 years with urothelial cancer.

This clone was recorded only once. The CDR3 sequence: CASSPLGRGTPYPYNEQFF. The CDR3, as DNA: TGTGCCAGCAGCCCCCTGGGGAGGGGCACCCCTTACCCCTACAATGAGCAGTTCTTC. The rearrangement joins TRBV7-3 to TRBJ2-1, with TRBD2 matching over 7 bases. With V trimmed by 5 bases and J by 2 bases, 18 bases remained unmatched. CDR3 length: 19 amino acids. CDR1 is SGHTA, CDR2 FQGTGA, per germline.

CDR3 in DNA: TGTGCCAGCAGAAATACAGCCTATGGCTACACCTTC. Residues: CASRNTAYGYTF. The V gene is TRBV2, the J gene TRBJ1-2; D call uncertain. Germline lookup yields CDR1 SNHLY and CDR2 FYNNEI. The CDR3 loop spans 12 amino acids. The ends were cut back, 6 bases at V and 4 bases at J, with 9 bases in the middle.

This sequence joins TRBV6-4 and TRBJ1-2, with 9 nucleotides matching TRBD1. This CDR3 spans 13 amino acids. J lost 7 bases, V lost 6 bases, and 6 bases had no gene match. Germline assignment: CDR1 MRHNA and CDR2 SNTAGT. The chain's CDR3 is CASRGTGGGGYTF. CDR3 DNA: TGTGCCAGCAGGGGTACAGGGGGCGGTGGCTACACCTTC.

CDR3 coding DNA: TGCGCCAGCAGCCAAGGCGAACTGATGAGCTCCTATAATTCACCCCTCCACTTT. Its translation is CASSQGELMSSYNSPLHF. V and J are TRBV4-1 and TRBJ1-6, with no clear D. CDR1 is MGHRA and CDR2 is YSYEKL in the germline V gene. V lost 1 base and J lost 0, with 13 bases in between. The CDR3 is made up of 18 amino acids.

This chain connects TRBV7-2 to TRBJ2-6; 7 bases are a match to TRBD1. The germline CDR1 and CDR2 sequences are SGHTA and FQGNSA. Trimming cost V 4 bases and J 11 bases; bases outside gene matches: 5. CDR3 size: 13 residues. For the CDR3, the DNA is TGTGCCAGCAGCTCAAGACAGGGTCACGTCCTGACTTTC. Translating gives CASSSRQGHVLTF.

This clone was observed a handful of times. The chain recombines TRBV12-5 with TRBJ1-1; D not certain. Germline CDR1 and CDR2: LGHNT and FRNRAP. The CDR3 has 14 residues. Trimming removed 1 base from V and 8 bases from J, with 14 bases in between. The CDR3 loop is CASGLDPRHSEAFF. In nucleotides, the CDR3 is TGTGCTAGTGGTTTGGACCCTCGACACTCGGAAGCTTTCTTT.

The chain carries TRBV6-5 and TRBJ2-2, with 8 bases identical to TRBD1. The CDR3 length is 15 residues. The germline V gene encodes CDR1 MNHEY and CDR2 SVGAGI. V lost 5 bases to trimming and J lost 1 base; unmatched junction nucleotides: 3. The chain's CDR3 is CASSRDRWNTGELFF. CDR3 bases: TGTGCCAGCAGTAGGGACAGGTGGAACACCGGGGAGCTGTTTTTT.

This clone appeared a single time. The chain has TRBV18 and TRBJ2-3, with 11 bases identical to TRBD2. V lost 3 bases, J lost 1 base, and 6 bases stayed unmatched. This CDR3 comprises 17 residues. In germline, CDR1 is KGHSH, CDR2 LQKENI. CDR3 amino acids: CASSPNTGLAGTDTQYF. The CDR3 bases are TGTGCCAGCTCACCCAATACGGGACTAGCGGGCACAGATACGCAGTATTTT.

CDR3 amino acids: CASSLGGNEKLFF. Written as DNA, the CDR3 is TGCGCCAGCAGCTTAGGGGGCAATGAAAAACTGTTTTTT. The chain is built from TRBV5-1 and TRBJ1-4; 7 nucleotides line up with TRBD1. The length of the CDR3 is 13 residues. V shed 2 bases and J 5 bases; nucleotides not matched to a gene: 0. Germline loops: CDR1 SGHRS, CDR2 YFSETQ.